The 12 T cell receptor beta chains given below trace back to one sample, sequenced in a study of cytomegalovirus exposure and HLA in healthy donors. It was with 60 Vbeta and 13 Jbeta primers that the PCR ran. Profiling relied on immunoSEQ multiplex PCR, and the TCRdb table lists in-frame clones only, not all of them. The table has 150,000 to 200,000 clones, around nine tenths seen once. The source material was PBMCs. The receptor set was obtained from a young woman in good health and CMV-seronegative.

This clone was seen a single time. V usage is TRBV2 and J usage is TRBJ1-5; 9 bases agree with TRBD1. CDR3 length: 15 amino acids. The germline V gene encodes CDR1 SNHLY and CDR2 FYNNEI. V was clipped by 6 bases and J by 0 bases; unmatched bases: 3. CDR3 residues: CASRTGGRSNQPQHF. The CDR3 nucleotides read TGTGCCAGCAGGACAGGGGGTCGTAGCAATCAGCCCCAGCATTTT.

For the CDR3, the DNA is TGTGCCATCAGTGATAGGACTGATACCTCTGGGGCCAACGTCCTGACTTTC. Its protein product is CAISDRTDTSGANVLTF. The V and J genes are TRBV10-3 and TRBJ2-6, with D possibly matching TRBD2 (5 bases). CDR3 length: 17 amino acids. Per germline, CDR1 ENHRY and CDR2 SYGVKD. Trimming took 3 bases from V and 0 from J, leaving 12 bases between them.

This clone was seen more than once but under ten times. CDR3 coding DNA: TGTGCCAGCAGCAAAGGGACAGTAACTAATGAAAAACTGTTTTTT. Amino acids: CASSKGTVTNEKLFF. J is TRBJ1-4 and V is TRBV21-1; the table calls TRBD1, which could not be checked here. TRBV21-1 represents a pseudogene. The CDR3 has 15 amino acids.

The DNA for the CDR3 is TGTGCCAGCAGTGCCCCCATGGGACTCTCTGGGGCCAACGTCCTGACTTTC. It encodes CASSAPMGLSGANVLTF. The J gene is TRBJ2-6, the V gene TRBV6-1, with a weak D call TRBD2 (6 bases). The V gene lost 4 bases and the J gene lost 0 bases, with 13 bases spanning the gap. Germline values: CDR1 MNHNS, CDR2 SASEGT. The CDR3 covers 17 residues.

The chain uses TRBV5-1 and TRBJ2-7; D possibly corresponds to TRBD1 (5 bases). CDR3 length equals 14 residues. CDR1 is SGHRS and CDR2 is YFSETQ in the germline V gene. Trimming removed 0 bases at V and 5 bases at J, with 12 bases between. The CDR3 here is CASSLDAGSHEQYF. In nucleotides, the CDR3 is TGCGCCAGCAGCTTGGATGCAGGGTCCCACGAGCAGTACTTC. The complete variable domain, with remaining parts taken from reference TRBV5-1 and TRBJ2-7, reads KAGVTQTPRYLIKTRGQQVTLSCSPISGHRSVSWYQQTPGQGLQFLFEYFSETQRNKGNFPGRFSGRQFSNSRSEMNVSTLELGDSALYLCASSLDAGSHEQYFGPGTRLTVT.

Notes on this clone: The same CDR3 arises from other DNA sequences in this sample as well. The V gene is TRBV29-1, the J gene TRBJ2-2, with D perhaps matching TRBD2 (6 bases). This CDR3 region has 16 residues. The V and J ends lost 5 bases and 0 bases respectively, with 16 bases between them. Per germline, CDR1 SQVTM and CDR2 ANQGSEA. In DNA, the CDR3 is TGCAGCGTTTGGGCGGGGCAGTCGACGAACACCGGGGAGCTGTTTTTT. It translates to CSVWAGQSTNTGELFF.

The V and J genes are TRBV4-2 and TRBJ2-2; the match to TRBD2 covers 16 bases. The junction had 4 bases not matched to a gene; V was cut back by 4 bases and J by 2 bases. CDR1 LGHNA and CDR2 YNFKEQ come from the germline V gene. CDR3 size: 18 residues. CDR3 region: CASSRGLAGGPNTGELFF. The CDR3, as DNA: TGTGCCAGCAGCCGGGGACTAGCGGGGGGGCCTAACACCGGGGAGCTGTTTTTT.

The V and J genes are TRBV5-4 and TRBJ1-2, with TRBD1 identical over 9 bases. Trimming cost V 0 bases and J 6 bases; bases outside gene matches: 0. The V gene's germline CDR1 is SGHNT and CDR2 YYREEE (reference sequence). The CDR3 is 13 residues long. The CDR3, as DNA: TGTGCCAGCAGCTTGGGACAGGGGGATGGCTACACCTTC. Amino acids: CASSLGQGDGYTF. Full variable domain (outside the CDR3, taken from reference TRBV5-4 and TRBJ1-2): ETGVTQSPTHLIKTRGQQVTLRCSSQSGHNTVSWYQQALGQGPQFIFQYYREEENGRGNFPPRFSGLQFPNYSSELNVNALELDDSALYLCASSLGQGDGYTFGSGTRLTVV.

The CDR3 region is CASSLLQGHGYTF. CDR3 coding DNA: TGTGCCAGCAGCTTATTACAGGGCCATGGCTACACCTTC. J is TRBJ1-2 and V is TRBV7-2; D may be TRBD1 (6 bases). Deletions cut 2 bases from V and 6 bases from J, with 10 bases between. The CDR3 extends over 13 amino acids. CDR1 is SGHTA, CDR2 FQGNSA, per germline.

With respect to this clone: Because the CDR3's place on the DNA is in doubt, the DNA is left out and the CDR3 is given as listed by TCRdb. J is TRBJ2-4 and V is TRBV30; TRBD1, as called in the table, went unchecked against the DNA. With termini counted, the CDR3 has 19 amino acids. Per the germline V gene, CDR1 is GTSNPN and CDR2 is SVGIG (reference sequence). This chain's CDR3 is CAWRAGGTGILRAKNIQYF.

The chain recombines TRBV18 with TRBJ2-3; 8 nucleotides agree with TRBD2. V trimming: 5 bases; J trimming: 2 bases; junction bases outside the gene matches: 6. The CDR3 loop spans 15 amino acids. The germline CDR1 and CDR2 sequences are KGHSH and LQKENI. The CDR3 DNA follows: TGTGCCAGCTCATCATTAGCGGGAACCACAGATACGCAGTATTTT. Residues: CASSSLAGTTDTQYF.

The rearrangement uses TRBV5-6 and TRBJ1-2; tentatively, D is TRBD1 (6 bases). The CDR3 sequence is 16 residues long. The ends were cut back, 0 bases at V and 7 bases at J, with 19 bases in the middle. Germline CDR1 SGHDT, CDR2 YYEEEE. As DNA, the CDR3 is TGTGCCAGCAGCTTGGGAGGGAAGGGGGTCCTAAGTGGCTACACCTTC. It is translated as CASSLGGKGVLSGYTF.